The clone carrying this T cell receptor beta chain was seen only once. Original processing notes: Estimation of nucleated cell counts was performed using reference gene primer amplification. Assay: immunoSEQ multiplex PCR; the TCRdb copy retains only in-frame clones and omits some. D and trimming were read from the DNA, whereas the V and J calls and clone size are those reported in that table. The sample carries some 160,000 clones, 70% to 90% recorded once. This sample is part of a study of blood T cell repertoires in COVID-19. In the study overall: Spain, Italy and the United States supplied samples that represented acute and convalescent COVID-19. PBMCs, B-cell-depleted T cells, or T cells were the source of the cDNA or gDNA that made up the material.

This CDR3 spans 16 amino acids. Germline loops: CDR1 LGHNA, CDR2 YSLEER. V lost 7 bases, J lost 0 bases, and 7 bases stayed unmatched. The TCR comes from a woman aged 50 to 60 with acute or convalescent COVID-19. Specimen: peripheral blood. The chain combines TRBV4-3 with TRBJ1-2, with 11 positions matching TRBD1. CDR3 amino acids: CASTPGQGESNYGYTF. The CDR3 DNA is TGCGCCAGCACACCGGGACAGGGGGAATCTAACTATGGCTACACCTTC.